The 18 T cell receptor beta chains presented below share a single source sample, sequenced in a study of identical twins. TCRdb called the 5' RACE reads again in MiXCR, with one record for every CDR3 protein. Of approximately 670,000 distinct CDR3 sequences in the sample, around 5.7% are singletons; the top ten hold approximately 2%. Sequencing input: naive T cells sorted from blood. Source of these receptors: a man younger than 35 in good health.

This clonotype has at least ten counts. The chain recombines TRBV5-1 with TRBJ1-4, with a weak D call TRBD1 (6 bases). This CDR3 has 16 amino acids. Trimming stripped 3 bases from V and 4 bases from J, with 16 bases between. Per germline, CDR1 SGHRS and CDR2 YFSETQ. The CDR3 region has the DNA TGCGCCAGCAGCTCAACTACGGACAGCTTTAATGAAAAACTGTTTTTT. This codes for CASSSTTDSFNEKLFF.

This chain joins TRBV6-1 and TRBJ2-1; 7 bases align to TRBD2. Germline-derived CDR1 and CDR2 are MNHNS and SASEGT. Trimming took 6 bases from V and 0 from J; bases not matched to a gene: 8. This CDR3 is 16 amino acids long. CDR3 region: CASSPLGEGSYNEQFF. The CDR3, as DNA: TGTGCCAGCAGCCCCCTCGGGGAGGGCTCCTACAATGAGCAGTTCTTC.

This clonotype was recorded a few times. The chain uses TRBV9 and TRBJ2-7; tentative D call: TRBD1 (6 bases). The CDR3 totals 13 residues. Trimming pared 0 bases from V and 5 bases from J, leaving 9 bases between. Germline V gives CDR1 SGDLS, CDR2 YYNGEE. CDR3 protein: CASSVAPGDEQYV. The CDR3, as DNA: TGTGCCAGCAGCGTAGCTCCAGGGGACGAGCAGTACGTC.

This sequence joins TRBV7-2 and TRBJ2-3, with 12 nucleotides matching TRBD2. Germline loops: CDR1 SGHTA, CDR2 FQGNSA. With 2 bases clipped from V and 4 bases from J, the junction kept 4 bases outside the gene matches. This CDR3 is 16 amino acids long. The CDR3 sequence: CASSLRLAGASDTQYF. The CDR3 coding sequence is TGTGCCAGCAGCTTACGACTAGCGGGAGCATCAGATACGCAGTATTTT.

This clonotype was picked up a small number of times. The CDR3 protein is CASSLSVAGGPLEYGYTF. In nucleotides, the CDR3 is TGTGCCAGCAGTTTATCGGTGGCAGGGGGTCCCCTTGAGTATGGCTACACCTTC. The rearrangement links TRBV27 to TRBJ1-2, with 7 positions matching TRBD1. The CDR3 runs to 18 residues. V shed 0 bases and J 5 bases; nucleotides not matched to a gene: 15. Germline V gives CDR1 MNHEY, CDR2 SMNVEV (reference sequence).

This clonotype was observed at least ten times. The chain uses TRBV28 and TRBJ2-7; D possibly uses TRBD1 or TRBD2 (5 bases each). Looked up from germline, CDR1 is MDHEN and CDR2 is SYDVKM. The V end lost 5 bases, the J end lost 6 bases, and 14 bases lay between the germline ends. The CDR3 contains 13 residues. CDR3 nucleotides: TGTGCCAGCAGTCTGGTTTCGGGGCCCGAGCAGTACTTC. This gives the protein CASSLVSGPEQYF.

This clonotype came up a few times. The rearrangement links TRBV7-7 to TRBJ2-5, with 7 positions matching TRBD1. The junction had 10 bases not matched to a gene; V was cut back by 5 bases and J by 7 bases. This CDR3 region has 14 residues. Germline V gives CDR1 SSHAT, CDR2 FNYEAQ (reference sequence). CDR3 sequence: CASSPRTGWGTQYF. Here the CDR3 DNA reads TGTGCCAGCAGCCCGAGGACAGGCTGGGGGACCCAGTACTTC.

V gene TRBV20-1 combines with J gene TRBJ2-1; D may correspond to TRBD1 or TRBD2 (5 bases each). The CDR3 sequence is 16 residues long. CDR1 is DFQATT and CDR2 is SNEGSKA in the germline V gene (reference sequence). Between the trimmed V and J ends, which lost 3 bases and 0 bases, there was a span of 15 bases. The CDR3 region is CSARPEGRSSYNEQFF. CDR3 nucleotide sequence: TGCAGTGCTAGGCCCGAGGGACGGAGCTCCTACAATGAGCAGTTCTTC.

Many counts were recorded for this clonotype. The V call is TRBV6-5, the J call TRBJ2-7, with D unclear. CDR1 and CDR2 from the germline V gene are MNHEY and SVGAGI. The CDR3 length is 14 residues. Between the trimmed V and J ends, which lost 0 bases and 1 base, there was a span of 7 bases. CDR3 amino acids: CASSYSVRSYEQYF. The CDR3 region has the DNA TGTGCCAGCAGTTACTCGGTGCGGTCCTACGAGCAGTACTTC.

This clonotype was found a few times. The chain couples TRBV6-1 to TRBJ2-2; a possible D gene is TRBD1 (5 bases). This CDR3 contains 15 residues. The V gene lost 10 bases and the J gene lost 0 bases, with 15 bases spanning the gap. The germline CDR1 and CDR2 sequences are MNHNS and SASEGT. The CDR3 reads CATFGPGTNTGELFF. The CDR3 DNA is TGTGCCACCTTCGGTCCAGGGACGAACACCGGGGAGCTGTTTTTT.

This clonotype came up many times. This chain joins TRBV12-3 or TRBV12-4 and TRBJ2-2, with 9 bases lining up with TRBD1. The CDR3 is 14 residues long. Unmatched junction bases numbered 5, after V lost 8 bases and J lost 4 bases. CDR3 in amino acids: CASYWTGVTGELFF. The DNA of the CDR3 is TGTGCCAGCTATTGGACAGGGGTCACCGGGGAGCTGTTTTTT.

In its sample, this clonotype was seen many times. CDR3: CASSLGPGWAGETQYF. The CDR3 DNA follows: TGTGCCAGCAGTTTGGGCCCAGGGTGGGCAGGGGAGACCCAGTACTTC. V usage is TRBV12-3 or TRBV12-4 and J usage is TRBJ2-5; a possible D gene is TRBD1 (5 bases). Trimming pared 3 bases from V and 5 bases from J, leaving 19 bases between. CDR3 length: 16 amino acids.

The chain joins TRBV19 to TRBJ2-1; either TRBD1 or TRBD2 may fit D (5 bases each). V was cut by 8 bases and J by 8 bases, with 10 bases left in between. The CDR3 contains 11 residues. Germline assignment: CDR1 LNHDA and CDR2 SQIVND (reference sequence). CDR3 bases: TGTGCCAGTGGGGGAGCGCATGAGCAGTTCTTC. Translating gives CASGGAHEQFF.

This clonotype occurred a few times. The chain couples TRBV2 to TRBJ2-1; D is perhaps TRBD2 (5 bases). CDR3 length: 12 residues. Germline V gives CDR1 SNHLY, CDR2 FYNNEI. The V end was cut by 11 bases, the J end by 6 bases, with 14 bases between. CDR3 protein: CAGRDRVNEQFF. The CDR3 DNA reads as TGTGCCGGCCGGGATAGGGTCAATGAGCAGTTCTTC.

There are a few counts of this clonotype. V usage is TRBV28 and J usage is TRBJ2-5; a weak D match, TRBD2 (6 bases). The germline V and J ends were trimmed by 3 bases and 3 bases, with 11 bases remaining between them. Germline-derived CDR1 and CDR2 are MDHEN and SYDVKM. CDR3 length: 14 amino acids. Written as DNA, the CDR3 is TGTGCCAGCAGTTTCGGAGGCGGGGAAGAGACCCAGTACTTC. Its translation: CASSFGGGEETQYF.

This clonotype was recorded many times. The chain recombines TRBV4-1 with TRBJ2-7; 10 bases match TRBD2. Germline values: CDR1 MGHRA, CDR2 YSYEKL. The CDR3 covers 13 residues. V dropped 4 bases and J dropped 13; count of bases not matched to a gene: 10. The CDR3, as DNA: TGCGCCAGCAGCCCTATAGCGGGAGGACCAACCTACGTC. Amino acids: CASSPIAGGPTYV.

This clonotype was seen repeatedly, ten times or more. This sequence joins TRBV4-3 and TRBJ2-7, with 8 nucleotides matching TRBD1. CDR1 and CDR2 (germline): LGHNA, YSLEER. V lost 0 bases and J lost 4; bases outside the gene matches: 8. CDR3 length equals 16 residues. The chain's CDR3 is CASSQDFGTGKYEQYF. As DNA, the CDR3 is TGCGCCAGCAGCCAAGATTTCGGGACAGGCAAGTACGAGCAGTACTTC.

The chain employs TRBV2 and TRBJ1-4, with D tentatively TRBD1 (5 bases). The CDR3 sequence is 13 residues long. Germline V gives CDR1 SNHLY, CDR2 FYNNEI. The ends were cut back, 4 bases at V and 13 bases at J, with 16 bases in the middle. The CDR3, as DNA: TGTGCCAGCAGTGGGGGCAGGGAGGGTACACTGTTTTTT. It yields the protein CASSGGREGTLFF. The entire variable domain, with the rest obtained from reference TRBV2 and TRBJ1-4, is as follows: EPEVTQTPSHQVTQMGQEVILRCVPISNHLYFYWYRQILGQKVEFLVSFYNNEISEKSEIFDDQFSVERPDGSNFTLKIRSTKLEDSAMYFCASSGGREGTLFFGSGTQLSVL.